The next 23 T cell receptor beta chains were all read from a single sample in a study of response to subunit inactivated influenza vaccine. One entry per CDR3 protein results from TCRdb running MiXCR on the RT-PCR reads. The sample yields over 750,000 distinct CDR3 sequences, 21% seen once. The specimen comprised PBMCs from blood, sampled around 5 days after vaccination. The receptor source for this set is a man aged 50 to 60 who received an inactivated influenza vaccine.

The chain uses TRBV14 and TRBJ1-1, with no clear D. Germline assignment: CDR1 SGHDN and CDR2 FVKESK. The CDR3 contains 14 residues. Trimming cost V 3 bases and J 4 bases, with 12 bases left between them. The chain's CDR3 is CASSQSWKATEAFF. The DNA of the CDR3 is TGTGCCAGCAGCCAGAGTTGGAAGGCCACTGAAGCTTTCTTT.

This chain uses TRBV28 with TRBJ2-3, with D possibly matching TRBD1 (6 bases). Germline V gene data show CDR1 as MDHEN and CDR2 as SYDVKM. Trimming removed 1 base at V and 3 bases at J, with 20 bases between. CDR3 length equals 18 residues. The CDR3 DNA reads TGTGCCAGCAGTTTATCCCCGGGGTTGGGGGCGGTAACAGATACGCAGTATTTT. It codes for CASSLSPGLGAVTDTQYF.

J is TRBJ1-5 and V is TRBV2, with D hard to call. The CDR3 spans 14 residues. The germline gives CDR1 SNHLY, CDR2 FYNNEI. Trimming removed 8 bases from V and 0 bases from J, with 11 bases in between. Here the CDR3 DNA reads TGTGCCAGCCGTGGGGAATATAGCAATCAGCCCCAGCATTTT. Translation gives CASRGEYSNQPQHF.

This clonotype was seen a few times. CDR3 sequence: CSVAAVSTDTQYF. Here the CDR3 DNA reads TGCAGCGTTGCGGCAGTCAGCACAGATACGCAGTATTTT. The chain uses TRBV29-1 and TRBJ2-3, with unresolved D. The germline V gene has CDR1 SQVTM and CDR2 ANQGSEA. The V end lost 4 bases, the J end lost 0 bases, and 8 bases lay between the germline ends. The CDR3 contains 13 residues.

This clonotype has a handful of counts. J is TRBJ2-5 and V is TRBV6-5; tentative D call: TRBD2 (5 bases). Trimming shortened V by 0 bases and J by 6 bases, and 11 bases separated the two germline ends. In germline, CDR1 is MNHEY, CDR2 SVGAGI. The CDR3 contains 14 residues. CDR3 bases: TGTGCCAGCAGTTACTCTCCAGGAGGAAAGACCCAGTACTTC. Its translation: CASSYSPGGKTQYF.

The rearrangement links TRBV28 to TRBJ2-6; 7 positions agree with TRBD1. The V gene's germline CDR1 is MDHEN and CDR2 SYDVKM. The V segment lost 5 bases and the J segment 4 bases; nucleotides outside the gene matches: 8. The CDR3 sequence is 16 residues long. CDR3 protein: CASSPPRGLGANVLTF. In DNA form, the CDR3 reads TGTGCCAGCAGTCCCCCGAGGGGGCTCGGGGCCAACGTCCTGACTTTC.

This clonotype was picked up a small number of times. This sequence joins TRBV15 and TRBJ2-7; either TRBD1 or TRBD2 may supply D (6 bases each). Germline loops: CDR1 LNHNV, CDR2 YYDKDF (reference sequence). V gave up 0 bases and J gave up 4 bases, with 13 bases separating them. The CDR3 spans 15 residues. CDR3 in amino acids: CATSRDLGGQYEQYF. CDR3 DNA: TGTGCCACCAGCAGAGATCTTGGGGGGCAGTACGAGCAGTACTTC.

This clonotype was detected many times. This rearrangement joins TRBV7-2 to TRBJ2-3, with D hard to call. The V end was cut by 2 bases, the J end by 0 bases, with 9 bases between. CDR3 length: 15 amino acids. The germline CDR1 and CDR2 sequences are SGHTA and FQGNSA. The CDR3 nucleotides are TGTGCCAGCAGCTTAAGTTGGCAGAGCACAGATACGCAGTATTTT. Residues: CASSLSWQSTDTQYF.

This clonotype was seen only a few times. V is TRBV20-1 and J is TRBJ2-7, with D possibly TRBD2 on 6 matching bases. Germline loops: CDR1 DFQATT, CDR2 SNEGSKA (reference sequence). V was pared by 0 bases and J by 7 bases, with 19 bases between. The CDR3 covers 15 residues. CDR3 DNA sequence: TGCAGTGCTAGAGATGCCCGGGCCCCCCGGGGGGAGCAGTACTTC. Protein product: CSARDARAPRGEQYF.

V usage is TRBV5-1 and J usage is TRBJ2-5, with D maybe TRBD1 (6 bases). CDR1 is SGHRS and CDR2 is YFSETQ in the germline V gene. CDR3 length: 13 amino acids. V lost 3 bases and J 5 bases, leaving 11 bases between the germline ends. As DNA, the CDR3 is TGCGCCAGCAGCTCGGGACATGGGGAGACCCAGTACTTC. Its translation is CASSSGHGETQYF. Together with reference TRBV5-1 and TRBJ2-5, the CDR3 gives the full variable domain: KAGVTQTPRYLIKTRGQQVTLSCSPISGHRSVSWYQQTPGQGLQFLFEYFSETQRNKGNFPGRFSGRQFSNSRSEMNVSTLELGDSALYLCASSSGHGETQYFGPGTRLLVL.

In this sample, this clonotype turned up a few times. This chain connects TRBV12-3 or TRBV12-4 to TRBJ2-7, with TRBD2 matching 8 bases. There are 14 residues in the CDR3. Unmatched junction bases numbered 6, after V lost 6 bases and J lost 2 bases. The CDR3 is CASRIAGTTYEQYF. CDR3 DNA sequence: TGTGCCAGCAGAATAGCGGGAACCACCTACGAGCAGTACTTC.

The chain recombines TRBV20-1 with TRBJ2-7, with D perhaps being TRBD1 or TRBD2 (5 bases each). The CDR3 sequence is 15 residues long. Germline V gene data show CDR1 as DFQATT and CDR2 as SNEGSKA (reference sequence). V lost 2 bases and J 0 bases, leaving 14 bases between the germline ends. CDR3 sequence (DNA): TGCAGTGCTAGACCTGGGACCCGAAGCTCCTACGAGCAGTACTTC. Translating gives CSARPGTRSSYEQYF.

This clonotype has a count of ten or more. The V and J genes are TRBV12-3 or TRBV12-4 and TRBJ1-5; D remains ambiguous. The CDR3 has 14 residues. V was shortened by 6 bases and J by 2 bases, with 11 bases between the two germline ends. The CDR3 nucleotides are TGTGCCAGCAGCCCCCTGAGTCGCAATCAGCCCCAGCATTTT. It codes for CASSPLSRNQPQHF.

This clonotype appeared once. The J gene is TRBJ2-7, the V gene TRBV7-9; TRBD2 matches at 11 bases. This CDR3 is 14 amino acids long. CDR1 and CDR2 (germline): SEHNR, FQNEAQ (reference sequence). J was trimmed by 5 bases and V by 5 bases; bases with no gene match: 5. This chain's CDR3 is CASSLLAGGNEQYF. DNA of the CDR3: TGTGCCAGCAGCCTCCTAGCGGGGGGAAACGAGCAGTACTTC. Filled out from reference TRBV7-9 and TRBJ2-7, the complete variable domain reads DTGVSQNPRHKITKRGQNVTFRCDPISEHNRLYWYRQTLGQGPEFLTYFQNEAQLEKSRLLSDRFSAERPKGSFSTLEIQRTEQGDSAMYLCASSLLAGGNEQYFGPGTRLTVT.

This clonotype was seen a handful of times. This chain links TRBV7-8 with TRBJ2-7; D is unresolved. The CDR3 sequence is 14 residues long. V was clipped by 1 base and J by 0 bases, with 7 bases between them. CDR1 and CDR2 from the germline V gene are SGHVS and FQNEAQ. Here the CDR3 reads CASSLVASSYEQYF. The CDR3 DNA reads TGTGCCAGCAGCTTAGTCGCCAGCTCCTACGAGCAGTACTTC.

The chain combines TRBV7-3 with TRBJ2-1, with a weak D call TRBD1 (6 bases). Between the trimmed V and J ends, which lost 5 bases and 1 base, there was a span of 15 bases. This CDR3 region has 16 residues. CDR1 is SGHTA, CDR2 FQGTGA, per germline. This chain's CDR3 is CASSQGTRVSYNEQFF. Here the CDR3 DNA reads TGTGCCAGCAGCCAGGGGACACGCGTATCCTACAATGAGCAGTTCTTC.

The chain uses TRBV5-1 and TRBJ2-5; D call uncertain. V lost 4 bases and J lost 1, with 11 bases in between. Germline V gene data show CDR1 as SGHRS and CDR2 as YFSETQ. There are 14 residues in the CDR3. For the CDR3, the DNA is TGCGCCAGCAGCCCACGGGCAGTCCAAGAGACCCAGTACTTC. It yields the protein CASSPRAVQETQYF.

The chain is built from TRBV6-2 or TRBV6-3 and TRBJ2-7; perhaps TRBD1 as D (7 bases). The V end was cut by 0 bases, the J end by 4 bases, with 16 bases between. The CDR3 is made up of 16 amino acids. Germline lookup yields CDR1 MNHEY and CDR2 SVGEGT. The CDR3: CASSYSTTGRRYEQYF. The DNA of the CDR3 is TGTGCCAGCAGTTACTCGACGACAGGGAGGCGATACGAGCAGTACTTC.

This clonotype turned up a few times. The rearrangement links TRBV28 to TRBJ2-7; 7 bases match TRBD1. After removal of 2 bases from V and 2 bases from J, the junction contained 6 bases not matched to a gene. The CDR3 sequence is 15 residues long. Germline values: CDR1 MDHEN, CDR2 SYDVKM. The CDR3 bases are TGTGCCAGCAGTTTAATTGGGACAGCGGCCTACGAGCAGTACTTC. This encodes CASSLIGTAAYEQYF.

The chain employs TRBV24-1 and TRBJ2-3; no reliable D call. Trimming stripped 4 bases from V and 2 bases from J, with 15 bases between. The CDR3 spans 16 residues. The germline V gene has CDR1 KGHDR and CDR2 SFDVKD. The CDR3 loop reads CATSDPTASYTDTQYF. CDR3 sequence (DNA): TGTGCCACCAGTGACCCGACTGCGTCTTACACAGATACGCAGTATTTT.

This clonotype was observed at least ten times. The gene calls are TRBV5-1 and TRBJ2-1, with a weak D call TRBD1 (5 bases). Trimming left V 4 bases short and J 8 bases short, with 19 bases between. Germline CDR1 and CDR2: SGHRS and YFSETQ. There are 15 residues in the CDR3. Here the CDR3 DNA reads TGCGCCAGCAGCCCACAGGATCGCGTCCCCCATGAGCAGTTCTTC. Translation gives CASSPQDRVPHEQFF.

This clonotype was recorded at least ten times. V and J are TRBV20-1 and TRBJ2-1; 11 bases line up with TRBD2. CDR3 length: 16 amino acids. Germline assignment: CDR1 DFQATT and CDR2 SNEGSKA (reference sequence). Trimming took 6 bases from V and 0 from J; bases not matched to a gene: 7. The CDR3 here is CSASLAGAISYNEQFF. The CDR3 DNA sequence: TGCAGTGCGTCACTAGCGGGAGCGATCTCCTACAATGAGCAGTTCTTC.

The chain employs TRBV7-2 and TRBJ2-1; 8 bases fit TRBD1. The length of the CDR3 is 14 residues. The J segment lost 7 bases and the V segment lost 8 bases, leaving 10 bases of the junction unmatched. Germline V gene data show CDR1 as SGHTA and CDR2 as FQGNSA. The CDR3 bases are TGTGCCAGCTCCCCGGGACAGGCTGTTAATGAGCAGTTCTTC. Translating gives CASSPGQAVNEQFF.